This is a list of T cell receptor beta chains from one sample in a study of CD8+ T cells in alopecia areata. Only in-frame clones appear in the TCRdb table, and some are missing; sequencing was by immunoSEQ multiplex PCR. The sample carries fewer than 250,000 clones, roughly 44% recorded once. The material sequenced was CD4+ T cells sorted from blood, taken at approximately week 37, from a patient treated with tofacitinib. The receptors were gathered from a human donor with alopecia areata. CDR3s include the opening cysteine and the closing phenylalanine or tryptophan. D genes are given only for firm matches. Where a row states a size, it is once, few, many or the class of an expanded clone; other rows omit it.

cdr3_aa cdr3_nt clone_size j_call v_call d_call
CASRSGSPQETQYF TGTGCCAGCAGATCCGGATCCCCACAAGAGACCCAGTACTTC NA TRBJ2-5 TRBV5-4 NA
CASSELGSGLYNEQFF TGTGCCAGCAGTGAATTGGGTAGCGGGCTTTACAATGAGCAGTTCTTC NA TRBJ2-1 TRBV2 TRBD2
CASSFTSYNEQFF TGTGCCAGCAGTTTTACTAGCTACAATGAGCAGTTCTTC NA TRBJ2-1 TRBV27 NA
CASSEGGDIQYF TGTGCCAGCAGTGAAGGGGGAGACATTCAGTACTTC NA TRBJ2-4 TRBV6-5 NA
CAWSLRGYGEKLFF TGTGCCTGGAGCCTCAGGGGGTACGGTGAAAAACTGTTTTTT few TRBJ1-4 TRBV30 TRBD1
CASRGGPGDTGELFF TGTGCCAGCAGGGGGGGACCGGGAGACACCGGGGAGCTGTTTTTT NA TRBJ2-2 TRBV25-1 NA
CASSVDGRGHQPQHF TGTGCCAGCAGCGTAGACGGCAGGGGGCATCAGCCCCAGCATTTT NA TRBJ1-5 TRBV9 TRBD1
CASSVRTSTDTQYF TGTGCCAGCAGCGTAAGGACTAGCACAGATACGCAGTATTTT NA TRBJ2-3 TRBV9 NA
CSAARIYGYTF TGCAGTGCAGCCCGGATCTATGGCTACACCTTC NA TRBJ1-2 TRBV20-1 NA
CASSQGTGGGEKLFF TGCGCCAGCAGCCAAGGGACAGGGGGAGGCGAAAAACTGTTTTTT few TRBJ1-4 TRBV4-3 TRBD1
CASSSTRDEQFF TGCGCCAGCAGCTCCACCAGGGACGAGCAGTTCTTC few TRBJ2-1 TRBV5-1 NA
CASSSLRLAQSYF TGTGCCAGCAGCTCACTCCGACTAGCCCAATCCTACTTC NA TRBJ2-5 TRBV7-2 TRBD2
CSVEERLRASGANVLTF TGCAGCGTTGAAGAGAGACTCAGGGCGTCTGGGGCCAACGTCCTGACTTTC NA TRBJ2-6 TRBV29-1 NA
CASSLLAGGPEEQFF TGCGCCAGCAGCTTACTAGCGGGAGGGCCAGAAGAGCAGTTCTTC NA TRBJ2-1 TRBV5-1 TRBD2
CSVAESGGYTF TGCAGCGTTGCAGAATCCGGGGGCTACACCTTC few TRBJ1-2 TRBV29-1 NA
CASSWRQGSEKLFF TGTGCCAGCAGTTGGAGACAGGGGAGCGAAAAACTGTTTTTT NA TRBJ1-4 TRBV2 TRBD1
CASTRREAEQFF TGTGCCAGCACTCGACGGGAGGCTGAGCAGTTCTTC NA TRBJ2-1 TRBV6-6 TRBD2
CASSPFTSGTGEQFF TGTGCCAGCAGCCCTTTTACTAGCGGGACGGGTGAGCAGTTCTTC once TRBJ2-1 TRBV25-1 TRBD2
CSVPRSGRTNTEAFF TGCAGCGTCCCCCGGTCCGGGAGGACGAACACTGAAGCTTTCTTT NA TRBJ1-1 TRBV29-1 NA
CASSLDQGLSYEQYF TGTGCCAGCAGCTTAGACCAGGGTCTCTCCTACGAGCAGTACTTC NA TRBJ2-7 TRBV11-2 NA
CASSPQYGAYYNEQFF TGTGCCAGCAGCCCGCAGTACGGGGCGTACTACAATGAGCAGTTCTTC NA TRBJ2-1 TRBV7-2 NA
CSVDGGSGRAGANVLTF TGCAGCGTTGACGGCGGTAGCGGGAGGGCTGGGGCCAACGTCCTGACTTTC NA TRBJ2-6 TRBV29-1 TRBD2
CASSLRGITGELFF TGTGCCAGCAGTCTCCGCGGTATCACCGGGGAGCTGTTTTTT NA TRBJ2-2 TRBV6-5 NA
CASSLGSADEQYF TGTGCCAGCAGCTTAGGCTCGGCCGACGAGCAGTACTTC few TRBJ2-7 TRBV11-1 NA
CASTGSGRTGELFF TGTGCCAGCACGGGGTCAGGGAGGACCGGGGAGCTGTTTTTT NA TRBJ2-2 TRBV2 NA
CASSSTDRETFF TGTGCCAGCAGTTCGACGGACAGGGAAACTTTCTTT NA TRBJ1-1 TRBV28 TRBD1
CASAASNQPQHF TGTGCCAGCGCAGCGAGCAATCAGCCCCAGCATTTT many TRBJ1-5 TRBV2 NA
CASSSASGLPSSRELFF TGTGCCAGCAGCTCAGCCTCGGGACTCCCCAGTTCCAGGGAGCTGTTTTTT NA TRBJ2-2 TRBV7-3 NA
CASSLGGNYGYTF TGTGCCAGCAGCTTGGGAGGGAACTATGGCTACACCTTC NA TRBJ1-2 TRBV5-6 NA